This T cell receptor (beta chain) is from a study of OX40 agonist ivuxolimab in advanced cancers. Study-level background: Patients received ivuxolimab, an intravenous treatment, every 2 weeks at 0.01 to 10 mg/kg. Study-wide points: The work left the antigen specificity of expanded peripheral T cells undetermined. Compared with others, partial responders at 0.1-3.0 mg/kg displayed clonal expansion among the lowest.

With regard to this clone: The antigen is not known.

Generated by immunoSEQ multiplex PCR, the TCRdb table keeps only in-frame clones and is missing some. The data show more than 45,000 clones, with over 75% seen just once and approximately 1.6% held by the top ten. Trimming took off 5 bases at V and 7 bases at J, with 24 bases between the two ends. Germline V gene lookup returns CDR1 SGHAT and CDR2 FQNNGV. CDR3 length: 17 amino acids. The J gene is TRBJ2-1, the V gene TRBV11-2; D possibly matches TRBD1 or TRBD2 (5 bases each). This TCR was recovered from an adult with an advanced solid tumor such as melanoma, head and neck, liver or kidney cancer. Sequenced material: CD4+ or CD8+ T cells sorted from blood, taken in a trial of the OX40 agonist ivuxolimab. The CDR3: CASSRNRGRGVGNEQFF. The CDR3 region has the DNA TGTGCCAGCAGCCGGAATCGGGGTAGAGGGGTAGGGAATGAGCAGTTCTTC. Using reference TRBV11-2 and TRBJ2-1 for the parts outside the CDR3, the full variable domain is EAGVAQSPRYKIIEKRQSVAFWCNPISGHATLYWYQQILGQGPKLLIQFQNNGVVDDSQLPKDRFSAERLKGVDSTLKIQPAKLEDSAVYLCASSRNRGRGVGNEQFFGPGTRLTVL.